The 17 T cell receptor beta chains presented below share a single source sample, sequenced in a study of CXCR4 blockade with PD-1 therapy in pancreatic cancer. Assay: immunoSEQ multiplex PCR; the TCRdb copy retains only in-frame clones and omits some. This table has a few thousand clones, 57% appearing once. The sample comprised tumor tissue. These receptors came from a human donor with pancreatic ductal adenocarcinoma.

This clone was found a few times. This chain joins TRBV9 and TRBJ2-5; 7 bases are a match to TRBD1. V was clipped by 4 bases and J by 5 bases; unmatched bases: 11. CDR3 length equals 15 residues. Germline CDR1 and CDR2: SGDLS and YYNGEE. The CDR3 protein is CASSSTDRLSETQYF. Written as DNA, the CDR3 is TGTGCCAGCAGCTCCACGGACAGGTTGAGTGAGACCCAGTACTTC.

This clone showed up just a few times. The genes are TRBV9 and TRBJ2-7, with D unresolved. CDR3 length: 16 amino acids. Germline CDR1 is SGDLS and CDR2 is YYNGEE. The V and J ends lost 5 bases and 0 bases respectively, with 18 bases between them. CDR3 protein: CASSEARSASSYEQYF. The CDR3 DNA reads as TGTGCCAGCAGTGAAGCGCGGAGCGCCTCCTCCTACGAGCAGTACTTC.

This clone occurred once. The CDR3 nucleotides are TGCGCCAGCAGTGGTAGAGGCCTCAGCTCTGGAAACACCATATATTTT. Translated: CASSGRGLSSGNTIYF. This chain joins TRBV10-2 and TRBJ1-3; no clear D gene. Deletions cut 4 bases from V and 0 bases from J, with 13 bases between. There are 16 residues in the CDR3. CDR1 is WSHSY and CDR2 is SAAADI in the germline V gene.

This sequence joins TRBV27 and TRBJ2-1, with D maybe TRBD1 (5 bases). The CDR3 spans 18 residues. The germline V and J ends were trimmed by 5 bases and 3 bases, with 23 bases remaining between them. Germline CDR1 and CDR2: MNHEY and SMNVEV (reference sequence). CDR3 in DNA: TGTGCCAGCAGTCCCCCAGGGATGGGTGATAGAATCTACAATGAGCAGTTCTTC. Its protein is CASSPPGMGDRIYNEQFF.

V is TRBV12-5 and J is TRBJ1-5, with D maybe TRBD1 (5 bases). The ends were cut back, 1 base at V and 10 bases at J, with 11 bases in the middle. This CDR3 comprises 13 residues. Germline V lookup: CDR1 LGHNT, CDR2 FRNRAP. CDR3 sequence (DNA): TGTGCTAGTGGTTTGGACTTCCAGGGTCCCCAGCATTTT. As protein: CASGLDFQGPQHF.

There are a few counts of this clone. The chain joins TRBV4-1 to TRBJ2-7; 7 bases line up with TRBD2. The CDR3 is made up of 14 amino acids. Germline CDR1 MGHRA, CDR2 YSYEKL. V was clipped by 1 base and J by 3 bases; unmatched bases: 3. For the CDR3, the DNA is TGCGCCAGCAGCCAAGCCCGCGGGAGCTACGAGCAGTACTTC. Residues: CASSQARGSYEQYF.

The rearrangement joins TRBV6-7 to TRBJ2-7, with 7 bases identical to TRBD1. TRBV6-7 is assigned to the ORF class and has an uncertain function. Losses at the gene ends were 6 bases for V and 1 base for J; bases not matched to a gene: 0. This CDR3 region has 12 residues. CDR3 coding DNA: TGTGCCAGCAGGGGACAGTCCTACGAGCAGTACTTC. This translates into CASRGQSYEQYF.

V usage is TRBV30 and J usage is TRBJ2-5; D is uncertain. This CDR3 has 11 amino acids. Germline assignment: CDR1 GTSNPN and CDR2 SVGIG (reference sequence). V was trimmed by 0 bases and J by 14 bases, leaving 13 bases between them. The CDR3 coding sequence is TGTGCCTGGAGTGTACGCGACGCTAGTTACTTC. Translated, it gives CAWSVRDASYF. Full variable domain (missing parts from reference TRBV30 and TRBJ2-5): SQTIHQWPATLVQPVGSPLSLECTVEGTSNPNLYWYRQAAGRGLQLLFYSVGIGQISSEVPQNLSASRPQDRQFILSSKKLLLSDSGFYLCAWSVRDASYFGPGTRLLVL.

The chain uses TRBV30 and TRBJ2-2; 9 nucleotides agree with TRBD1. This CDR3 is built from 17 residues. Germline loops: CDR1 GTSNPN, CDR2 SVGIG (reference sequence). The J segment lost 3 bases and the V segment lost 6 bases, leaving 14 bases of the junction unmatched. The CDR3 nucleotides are TGTGCCTGCCGCCGTAAGACAGGGGGGGGCGACACCGGGGAGCTGTTTTTT. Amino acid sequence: CACRRKTGGGDTGELFF.

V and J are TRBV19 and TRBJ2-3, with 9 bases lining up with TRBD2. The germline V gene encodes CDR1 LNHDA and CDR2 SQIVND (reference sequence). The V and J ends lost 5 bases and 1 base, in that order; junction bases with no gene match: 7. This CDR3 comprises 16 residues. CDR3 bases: TGTGCCAGTAGTCCTGGAGCGGGGGGACGCACAGATACGCAGTATTTT. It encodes CASSPGAGGRTDTQYF.

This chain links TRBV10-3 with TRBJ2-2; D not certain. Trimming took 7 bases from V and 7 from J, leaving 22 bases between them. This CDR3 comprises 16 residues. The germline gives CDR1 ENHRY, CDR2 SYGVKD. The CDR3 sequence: CAINTGSPRSGGELFF. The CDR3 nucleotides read TGTGCCATCAATACTGGTAGCCCAAGGTCGGGCGGGGAGCTGTTTTTT.

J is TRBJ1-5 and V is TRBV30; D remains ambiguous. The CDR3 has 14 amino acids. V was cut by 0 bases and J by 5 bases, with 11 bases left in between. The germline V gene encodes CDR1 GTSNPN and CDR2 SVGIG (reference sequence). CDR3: CAWSVSGTDQPQHF. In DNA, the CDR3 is TGTGCCTGGAGTGTGTCGGGAACGGATCAGCCCCAGCATTTT.

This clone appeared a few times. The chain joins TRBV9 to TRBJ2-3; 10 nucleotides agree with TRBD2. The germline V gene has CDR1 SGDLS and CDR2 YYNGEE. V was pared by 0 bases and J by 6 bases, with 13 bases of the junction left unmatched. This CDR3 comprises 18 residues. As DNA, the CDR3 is TGTGCCAGCAGCGTAGGGCCTAGTCTAGCGGGAGATTTGGATACGCAGTATTTT. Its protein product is CASSVGPSLAGDLDTQYF.

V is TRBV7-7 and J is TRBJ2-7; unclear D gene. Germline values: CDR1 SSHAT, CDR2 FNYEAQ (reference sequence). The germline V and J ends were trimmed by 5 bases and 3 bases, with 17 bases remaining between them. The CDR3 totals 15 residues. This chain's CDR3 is CASSLQASDFYEQYF. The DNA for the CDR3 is TGTGCCAGCAGCCTCCAAGCCAGCGACTTCTACGAGCAGTACTTC. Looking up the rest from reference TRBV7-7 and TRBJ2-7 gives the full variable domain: GAGVSQSPRYKVTKRGQDVTLRCDPISSHATLYWYQQALGQGPEFLTYFNYEAQPDKSGLPSDRFSAERPEGSISTLTIQRTEQRDSAMYRCASSLQASDFYEQYFGPGTRLTVT.

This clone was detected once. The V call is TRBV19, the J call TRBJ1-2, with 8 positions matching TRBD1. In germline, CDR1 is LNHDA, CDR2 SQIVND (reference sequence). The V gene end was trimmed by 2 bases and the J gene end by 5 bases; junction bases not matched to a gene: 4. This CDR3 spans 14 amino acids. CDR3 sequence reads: CASSISTGGYGYTF. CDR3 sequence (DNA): TGTGCCAGTAGTATAAGTACAGGGGGGTATGGCTACACCTTC.

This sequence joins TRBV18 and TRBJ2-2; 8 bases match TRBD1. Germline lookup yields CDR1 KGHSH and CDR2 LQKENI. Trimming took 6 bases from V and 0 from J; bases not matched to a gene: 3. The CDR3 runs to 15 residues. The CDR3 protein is CASSPGGSNTGELFF. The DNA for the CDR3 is TGTGCCAGCTCGCCAGGGGGCTCGAACACCGGGGAGCTGTTTTTT. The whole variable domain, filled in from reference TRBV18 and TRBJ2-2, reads NAGVMQNPRHLVRRRGQEARLRCSPMKGHSHVYWYRQLPEEGLKFMVYLQKENIIDESGMPKERFSAEFPKEGPSILRIQQVVRGDSAAYFCASSPGGSNTGELFFGEGSRLTVL.

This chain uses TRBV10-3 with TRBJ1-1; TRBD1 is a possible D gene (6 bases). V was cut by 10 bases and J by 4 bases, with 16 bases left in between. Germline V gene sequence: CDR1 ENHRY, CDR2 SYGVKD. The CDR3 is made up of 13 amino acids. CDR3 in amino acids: CASQTGPGTEAFF. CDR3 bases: TGTGCCAGCCAAACAGGGCCGGGCACTGAAGCTTTCTTT.